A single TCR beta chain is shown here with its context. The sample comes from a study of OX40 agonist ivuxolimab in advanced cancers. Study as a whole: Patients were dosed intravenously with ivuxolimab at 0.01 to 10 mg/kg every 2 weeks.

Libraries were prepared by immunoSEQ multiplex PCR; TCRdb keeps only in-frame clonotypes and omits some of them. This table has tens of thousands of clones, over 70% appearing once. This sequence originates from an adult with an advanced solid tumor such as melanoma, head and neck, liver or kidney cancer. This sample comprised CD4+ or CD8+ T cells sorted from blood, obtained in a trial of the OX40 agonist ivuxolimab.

In DNA, the CDR3 is TGTGCCAGCAGCTTAGGGGGCCAAGAGACCCAGTACTTC. Translating it yields CASSLGGQETQYF. This chain connects TRBV13 to TRBJ2-5, with unresolved D. The germline V gene has CDR1 PRHDT and CDR2 FYEKMQ (reference sequence). Trimming left V 0 bases short and J 1 base short, with 3 bases between. The CDR3 is 13 residues long.